Sequencing of this T cell receptor beta chain was carried out in a study of CD8+ T cells in alopecia areata. Study results and caveats: Against the mouse data, patients shared TCRs less clearly, possibly for HLA reasons.

As for this clone: The antigen is not known.

CDR1 SGHDT and CDR2 YYEEEE come from the germline V gene. The CDR3 extends over 15 amino acids. V was pared by 6 bases and J by 0 bases, with 13 bases between. The authors extracted RNA and reverse transcribed it into cDNA as the sequencing template. Libraries were prepared by immunoSEQ multiplex PCR; TCRdb keeps only in-frame clonotypes and omits some of them. Among around 140,000 clones listed, about 89% were seen once. Sample: CD8+ T cells sorted from blood, taken at week 0. The V and J genes are TRBV5-6 and TRBJ2-4; the D is unclear. The TCR was taken from a human donor with alopecia areata. CDR3 region: CASKIGRIAKNIQYF. In DNA form, the CDR3 reads TGTGCCAGCAAGATCGGACGGATAGCCAAAAACATTCAGTACTTC.